The clone carrying this TCR beta chain was counted a few times. This entry belongs to a study of blood T cell repertoires in COVID-19. The wider study: The origin of the acute and convalescent COVID-19 samples was the United States, Italy and Spain. The analysed material was cDNA or gDNA that came from T cells, B-cell-depleted T cells, or PBMCs.

In the original analysis: How many nucleated cells were present was estimated from reference gene primer amplification. Profiling relied on immunoSEQ multiplex PCR, and the TCRdb table lists in-frame clones only, not all of them. V and J calls and clone size are copied from that table; D and trimming were computed from the DNA. The sample includes about 120,000 clones, 79% of them seen just once. CDR1 is SGHTA, CDR2 FQGNSA, per germline. The CDR3 extends over 14 amino acids. Trimming pared 2 bases from V and 7 bases from J, leaving 12 bases between. The rearrangement joins TRBV7-2 to TRBJ1-5, with D possibly being TRBD1 (6 bases). The sequenced sample consisted of peripheral blood. This receptor was taken from a woman of 80 years or more with acute or convalescent COVID-19. CDR3 DNA sequence: TGTGCCAGCAGCTTATGGGGGGGCGGGCAGCCCCAGCATTTT. Encoded protein: CASSLWGGGQPQHF.